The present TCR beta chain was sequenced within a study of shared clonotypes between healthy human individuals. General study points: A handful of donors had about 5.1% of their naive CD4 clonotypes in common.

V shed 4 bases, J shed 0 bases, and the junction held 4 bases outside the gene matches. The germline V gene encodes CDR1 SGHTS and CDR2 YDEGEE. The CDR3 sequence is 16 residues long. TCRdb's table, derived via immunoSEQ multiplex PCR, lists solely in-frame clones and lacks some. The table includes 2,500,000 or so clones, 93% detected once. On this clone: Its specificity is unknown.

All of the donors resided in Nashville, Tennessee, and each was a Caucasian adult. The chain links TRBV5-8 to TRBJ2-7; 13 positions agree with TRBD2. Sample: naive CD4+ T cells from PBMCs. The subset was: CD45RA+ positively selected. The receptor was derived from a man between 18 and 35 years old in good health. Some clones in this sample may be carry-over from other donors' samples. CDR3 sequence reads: CASSPGLAGVSYEQYF. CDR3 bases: TGTGCCAGCAGCCCCGGACTAGCGGGAGTCTCCTACGAGCAGTACTTC.